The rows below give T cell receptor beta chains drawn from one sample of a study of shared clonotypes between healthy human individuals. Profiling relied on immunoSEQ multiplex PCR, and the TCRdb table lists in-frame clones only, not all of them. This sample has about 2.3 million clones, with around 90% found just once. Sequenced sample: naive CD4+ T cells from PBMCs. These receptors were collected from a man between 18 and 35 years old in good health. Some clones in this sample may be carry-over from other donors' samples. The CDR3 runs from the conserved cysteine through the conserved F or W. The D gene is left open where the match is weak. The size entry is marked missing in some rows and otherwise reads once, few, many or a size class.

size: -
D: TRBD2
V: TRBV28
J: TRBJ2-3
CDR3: CASSLGGSADTQYF
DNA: TGTGCCAGCAGTTTAGGCGGGAGTGCAGATACGCAGTATTTT

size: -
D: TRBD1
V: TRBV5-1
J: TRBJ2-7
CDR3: CASSLTRDSYEQYF
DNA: TGCGCCAGCAGCTTGACCCGGGACAGCTACGAGCAGTACTTC

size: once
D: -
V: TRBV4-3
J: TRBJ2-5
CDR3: CASSQDMGQTQYF
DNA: TGCGCCAGCAGCCAAGATATGGGTCAGACCCAGTACTTC

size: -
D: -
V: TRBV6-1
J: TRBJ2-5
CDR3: CASRERPGTRGQETQYF
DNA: TGTGCCAGCAGAGAACGTCCCGGGACAAGGGGCCAAGAGACCCAGTACTTC

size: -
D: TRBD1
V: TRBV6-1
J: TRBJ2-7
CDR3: CASSSPDRGQDEQYF
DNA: TGTGCCAGCAGTTCACCCGACAGGGGGCAGGACGAGCAGTACTTC

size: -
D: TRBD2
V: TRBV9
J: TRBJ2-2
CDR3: CASSAVSSGIHGAGELFF
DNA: TGTGCCAGCAGCGCCGTCTCTAGCGGGATTCATGGGGCTGGGGAGCTGTTTTTT

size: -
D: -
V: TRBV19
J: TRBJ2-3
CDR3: CATQTNRALQYF
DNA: TGTGCCACCCAAACAAATCGGGCCCTGCAGTATTTT

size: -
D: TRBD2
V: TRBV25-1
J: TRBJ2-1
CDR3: CASSRGLAQDLGEQFF
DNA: TGTGCCAGCTCGCGGGGACTAGCCCAGGATCTGGGTGAGCAGTTCTTC

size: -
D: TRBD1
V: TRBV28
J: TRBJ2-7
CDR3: CASRTTPGQGAYEQYF
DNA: TGTGCCAGCAGGACCACCCCGGGACAGGGGGCCTACGAGCAGTACTTC

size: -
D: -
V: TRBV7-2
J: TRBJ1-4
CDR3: CASSFLGQPNEKLFF
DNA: TGTGCCAGCAGCTTCCTGGGCCAGCCTAATGAAAAACTGTTTTTT

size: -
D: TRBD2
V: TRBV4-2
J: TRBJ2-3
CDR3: CASSQEGRGSTDTQYF
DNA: TGTGCCAGCAGCCAAGAGGGGCGGGGGAGCACAGATACGCAGTATTTT

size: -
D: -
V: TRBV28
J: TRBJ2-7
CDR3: CASSRRISYEQYF
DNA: TGTGCCAGCAGTAGACGGATCTCCTACGAGCAGTACTTC

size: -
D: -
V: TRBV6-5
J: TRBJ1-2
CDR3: CATGHPSNYGYTF
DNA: TGTGCCACCGGACATCCCTCCAACTATGGCTACACCTTC

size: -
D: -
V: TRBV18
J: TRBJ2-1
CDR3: CASSPGGFSYNEQFF
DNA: TGTGCCAGCTCACCGGGGGGATTCTCCTACAATGAGCAGTTCTTC

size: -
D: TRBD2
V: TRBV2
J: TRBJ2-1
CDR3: CASSDLSGRFSYNEQFF
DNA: TGTGCCAGCAGTGACCTTAGCGGGAGGTTCTCCTACAATGAGCAGTTCTTC

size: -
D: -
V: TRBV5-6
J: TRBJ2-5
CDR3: CASSIRQIQETQYF
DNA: TGTGCCAGCAGCATAAGACAGATCCAAGAGACCCAGTACTTC

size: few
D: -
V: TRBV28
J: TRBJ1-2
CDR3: CASSSPRNYGYTF
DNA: TGTGCCAGCAGTTCCCCAAGGAACTATGGCTACACCTTC

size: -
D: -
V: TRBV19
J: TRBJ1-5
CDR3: CATRTQGNNQPQHF
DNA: TGTGCCACCCGTACCCAGGGAAACAATCAGCCCCAGCATTTT

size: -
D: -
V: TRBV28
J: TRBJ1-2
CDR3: CASSFLSYGYTF
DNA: TGTGCCAGCAGTTTTTTGAGCTATGGCTACACCTTC

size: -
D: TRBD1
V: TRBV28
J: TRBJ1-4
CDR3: CASSTWTGGSEKLFF
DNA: TGTGCCAGCAGTACATGGACAGGGGGAAGTGAAAAACTGTTTTTT

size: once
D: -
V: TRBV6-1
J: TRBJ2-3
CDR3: CASRVDTSTDTQYF
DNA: TGTGCCAGCAGGGTTGACACGAGCACAGATACGCAGTATTTT

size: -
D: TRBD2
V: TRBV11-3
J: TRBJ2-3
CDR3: CASNLKKREGGDTQYF
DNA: TGTGCCAGCAACCTTAAGAAGCGGGAGGGAGGAGATACGCAGTATTTT

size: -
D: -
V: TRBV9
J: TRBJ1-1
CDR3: CASSVASGLGTEAFF
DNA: TGTGCCAGCAGCGTAGCTTCTGGCTTAGGCACTGAAGCTTTCTTT

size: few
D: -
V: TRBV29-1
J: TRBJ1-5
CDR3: CSVSDSNQPQHF
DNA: TGCAGCGTTTCTGATAGCAATCAGCCCCAGCATTTT

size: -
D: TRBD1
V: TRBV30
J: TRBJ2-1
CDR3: CAGQGIGDNEQFF
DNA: TGTGCCGGACAGGGGATTGGGGACAATGAGCAGTTCTTC

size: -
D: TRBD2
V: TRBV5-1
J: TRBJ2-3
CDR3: CASWSTSGRDTQYF
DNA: TGCGCCAGCTGGTCGACTAGCGGCCGAGATACGCAGTATTTT

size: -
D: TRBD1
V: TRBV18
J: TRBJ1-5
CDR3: CASSQGQGENQPQHF
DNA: TGTGCCAGCTCACAGGGACAGGGAGAGAATCAGCCCCAGCATTTT

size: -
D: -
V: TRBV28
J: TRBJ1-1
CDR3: CASSLEVTEAFF
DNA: TGTGCCAGCAGTTTGGAAGTGACTGAAGCTTTCTTT